The sample holds many counts of the clone carrying this T cell receptor beta chain. The V and J ends lost 4 bases and 4 bases respectively, with 7 bases between them. Looked up from germline, CDR1 is SGHAT and CDR2 is FQNNGV. The CDR3 is 13 amino acids. This entry is derived from a study of human T cells and chemical hapten exposure. Turning to the study itself: Patch tests delivered 0.01% DPC to the upper back and were evaluated at 6 days.

Individual cDNA molecules (in the library) carried attached unique molecular identifiers. TCRdb recomputed calls from the RACE reads with MiXCR, one row per CDR3 protein. Of over 100,000 distinct CDR3 sequences in the sample, roughly 10% are singletons; the top ten hold 3.1%. Specified time point: patch test 2, 6 weeks after DPC sensitization. Noted treatment: therapeutic diphenylcyclopropenone sensitization with weekly scalp DPC. Suited to DPC and affected by alopecia, the donors ranged from 18 to 70 years old. The sequenced sample was whole blood, obtained in connection with sensitization to the hapten diphenylcyclopropenone (DPC). The clonotype originates from a woman aged 40 to 55 with alopecia areata. Some clones in this sample may be carry-over from other donors' samples. This chain uses TRBV11-2 with TRBJ2-2, with D unresolved. The CDR3 sequence: CASSSLLTGELFF. The CDR3 nucleotides read TGTGCCAGCAGCTCCCTTCTCACCGGGGAGCTGTTTTTT.